This T cell receptor beta chain was sequenced for a study of T cells in Graves' hyperthyroidism and ophthalmopathy. Study-wide findings and caveats: In the analysis, a 13 V-J model separated ophthalmopathy from stable hyperthyroidism.

This clonotype occurred many times. Its antigen remains unidentified. Amplification of TCR beta CDR3 regions was performed using RNA transcripts as template. Primed by the HTBI set, a first-round RT-PCR was run on the TCR CDR3. One entry per CDR3 protein results from TCRdb running MiXCR on the multiplex PCR reads. The sample comprises some 300,000 distinct CDR3 sequences, about 14% of which are singletons, and 7.8% rests with the top ten. V lost 1 base and J lost 8, with 13 bases in between. Per the germline V gene, CDR1 is GTSNPN and CDR2 is SVGIG (reference sequence). This CDR3 contains 13 residues. The sequence was collected from a woman aged 30 to 39 with Graves' hyperthyroidism that later progressed to Graves' ophthalmopathy. The chain has TRBV30 and TRBJ2-3; D might be TRBD1 (6 bases). Sequenced material: blood. The CDR3 protein is CAWSAGQAFTQYF. The CDR3 DNA reads as TGTGCCTGGAGTGCGGGACAAGCTTTTACGCAGTATTTT.